The sequence of this TCR beta chain was determined in a study of cytomegalovirus exposure and HLA in healthy donors. This CDR3 spans 17 amino acids. The germline gives CDR1 SGHNT, CDR2 YYREEE (reference sequence). The V and J ends lost 5 bases and 0 bases, in that order; junction bases with no gene match: 7. Findings and caveats of the study: According to the study, approximately 150 TCR beta chains were cytomegalovirus-associated. Confirmation was obtained in vitro that a few CMV-associated chains are specific for CMV antigens. Earlier analysis found most TCR beta V segments productive about 87% or about 30% of the time. Later analysis identified a missense DCLRE1C variant that was linked to TCR beta V- and J-gene trimming.

Remarks on this clone: Its antigen is not known.

PCR involved 60 Vbeta and 13 Jbeta primers. Here immunoSEQ multiplex PCR was the method, and the copy in TCRdb shows in-frame clones only, minus some. Across about 170,000 clones, the top ten clones capture less than 0.95% of the sample. This clonotype originated in a woman between 18 and 29 years old in good health and CMV-seropositive. The sequencing input was PBMCs. The J gene is TRBJ2-6, the V gene TRBV5-4, with 8 positions matching TRBD1. CDR3 coding DNA: TGTGCCAGCAGGGGGACAGGACCATCCTCTGGGGCCAACGTCCTGACTTTC. Protein product: CASRGTGPSSGANVLTF.